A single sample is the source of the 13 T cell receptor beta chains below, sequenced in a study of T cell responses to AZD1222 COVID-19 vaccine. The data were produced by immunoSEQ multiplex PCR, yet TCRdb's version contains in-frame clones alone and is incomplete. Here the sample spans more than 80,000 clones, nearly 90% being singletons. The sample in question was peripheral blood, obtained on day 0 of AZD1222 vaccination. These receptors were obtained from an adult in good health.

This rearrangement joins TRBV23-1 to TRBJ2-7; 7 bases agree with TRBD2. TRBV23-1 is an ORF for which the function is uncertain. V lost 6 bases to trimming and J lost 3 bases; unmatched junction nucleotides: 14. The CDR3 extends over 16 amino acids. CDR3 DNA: TGCGCCAGCAGCCGCAACACGACGCGGGGGAACTACGAGCAGTACTTC. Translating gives CASSRNTTRGNYEQYF.

Written as DNA, the CDR3 is TGTGCCTGGAGCCTAGGACCCAGCTCCTACGAGCAGTACTTC. Translating gives CAWSLGPSSYEQYF. This chain uses TRBV30 with TRBJ2-7; D call uncertain. The CDR3 is made up of 14 amino acids. The germline gives CDR1 GTSNPN, CDR2 SVGIG (reference sequence). V dropped 3 bases and J dropped 0 bases, with 12 bases sitting between them.

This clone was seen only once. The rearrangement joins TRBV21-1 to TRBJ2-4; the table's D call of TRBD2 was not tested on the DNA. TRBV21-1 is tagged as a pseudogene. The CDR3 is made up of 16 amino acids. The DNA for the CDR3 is TGTGCCAGCAGCTCCCCTCCGGGACTAGCGTGGAACATTCAGTACTTC. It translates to CASSSPPGLAWNIQYF.

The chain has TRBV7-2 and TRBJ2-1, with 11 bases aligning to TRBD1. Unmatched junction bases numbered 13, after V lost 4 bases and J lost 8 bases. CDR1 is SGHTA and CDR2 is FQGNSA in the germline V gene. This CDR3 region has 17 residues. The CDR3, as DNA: TGTGCCAGCAGCTCCCTGGGGACAGGGGGGCGTGTAGATGAGCAGTTCTTC. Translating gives CASSSLGTGGRVDEQFF. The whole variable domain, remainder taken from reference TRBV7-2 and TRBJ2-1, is GAGVSQSPSNKVTEKGKDVELRCDPISGHTALYWYRQSLGQGLEFLIYFQGNSAPDKSGLPSDRFSAERTGGSVSTLTIQRTQQEDSAVYLCASSSLGTGGRVDEQFFGPGTRLTVL.

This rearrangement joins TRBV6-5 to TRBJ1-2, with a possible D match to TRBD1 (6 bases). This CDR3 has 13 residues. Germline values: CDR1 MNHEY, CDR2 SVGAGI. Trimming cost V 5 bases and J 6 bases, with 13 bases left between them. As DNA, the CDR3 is TGTGCCAGCAGTAACGGACAGCTCCATGGCTACACCTTC. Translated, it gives CASSNGQLHGYTF.

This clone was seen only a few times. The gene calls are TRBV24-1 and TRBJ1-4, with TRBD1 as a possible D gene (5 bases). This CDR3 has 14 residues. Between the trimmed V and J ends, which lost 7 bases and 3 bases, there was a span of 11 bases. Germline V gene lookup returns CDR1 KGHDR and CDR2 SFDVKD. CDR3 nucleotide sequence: TGTGCCACCAGGGGGGACGGCCCTAATGAAAAACTGTTTTTT. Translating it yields CATRGDGPNEKLFF.

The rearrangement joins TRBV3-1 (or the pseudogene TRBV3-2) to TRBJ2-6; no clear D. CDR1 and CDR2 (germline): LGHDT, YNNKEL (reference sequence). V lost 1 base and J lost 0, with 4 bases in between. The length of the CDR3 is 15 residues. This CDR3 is CASSQVGSGANVLTF. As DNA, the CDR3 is TGTGCCAGCAGCCAAGTTGGCTCTGGGGCCAACGTCCTGACTTTC.

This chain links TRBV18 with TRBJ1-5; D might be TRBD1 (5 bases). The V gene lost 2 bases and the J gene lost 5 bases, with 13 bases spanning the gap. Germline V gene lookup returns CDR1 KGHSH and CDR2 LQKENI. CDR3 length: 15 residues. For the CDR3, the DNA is TGTGCCAGCTCACCAGGGGCAGGCCTCGATCAGCCCCAGCATTTT. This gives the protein CASSPGAGLDQPQHF.

CDR3 residues: CASSLTPDRQETQYF. The CDR3 DNA follows: TGTGCCAGCAGTTTAACCCCGGACAGGCAAGAGACCCAGTACTTC. The rearrangement uses TRBV27 and TRBJ2-5, with TRBD1 matching 7 bases. V trimming: 2 bases; J trimming: 2 bases; junction bases outside the gene matches: 5. The CDR3 contains 15 residues. Germline V gives CDR1 MNHEY, CDR2 SMNVEV (reference sequence).

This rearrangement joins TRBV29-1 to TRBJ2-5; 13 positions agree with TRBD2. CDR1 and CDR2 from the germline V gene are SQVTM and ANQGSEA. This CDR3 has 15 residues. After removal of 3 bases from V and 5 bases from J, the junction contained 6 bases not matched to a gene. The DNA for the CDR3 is TGCAGCGTTGACAGGACTAGCGGGAGTAGGGAGACCCAGTACTTC. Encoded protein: CSVDRTSGSRETQYF.

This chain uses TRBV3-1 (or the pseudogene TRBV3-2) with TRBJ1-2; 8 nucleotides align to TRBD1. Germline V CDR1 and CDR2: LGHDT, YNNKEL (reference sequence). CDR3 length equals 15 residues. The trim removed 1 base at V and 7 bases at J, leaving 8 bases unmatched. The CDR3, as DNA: TGTGCCAGCAGCCAAGGGGACAGGTCCGGTCGTGGCTACACCTTC. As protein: CASSQGDRSGRGYTF.

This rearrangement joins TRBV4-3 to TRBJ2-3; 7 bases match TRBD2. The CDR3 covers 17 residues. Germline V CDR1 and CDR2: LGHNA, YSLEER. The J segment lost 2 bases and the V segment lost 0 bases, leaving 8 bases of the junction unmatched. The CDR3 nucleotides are TGCGCCAGCAGCCAAGATGTAAAGCGGGACCCCACAGATACGCAGTATTTT. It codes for CASSQDVKRDPTDTQYF.

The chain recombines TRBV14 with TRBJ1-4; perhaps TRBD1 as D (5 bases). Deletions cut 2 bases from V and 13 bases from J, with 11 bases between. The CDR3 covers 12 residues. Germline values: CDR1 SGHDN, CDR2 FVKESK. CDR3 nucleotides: TGTGCCAGCAGCCAACGCCGGGACCCACTGTTTTTT. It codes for CASSQRRDPLFF.